These 10 T cell receptor beta chains came from one sample sequenced in a study of cytomegalovirus exposure and HLA in healthy donors. TCRdb keeps only in-frame clones here, not all; method: immunoSEQ multiplex PCR. The sample holds some 250,000 clones, about 86% seen once. Sample: PBMCs. These receptors all come from a woman aged 30 to 39 in good health and CMV-seropositive.

This chain connects TRBV28 to TRBJ1-1, with TRBD1 identical over 7 bases. Germline V lookup: CDR1 MDHEN, CDR2 SYDVKM. Trimming cost V 3 bases and J 0 bases; bases outside gene matches: 4. The length of the CDR3 is 15 residues. CDR3 protein: CASSLGGQLNTEAFF. CDR3 sequence (DNA): TGTGCCAGCAGTTTGGGGGGACAGTTGAACACTGAAGCTTTCTTT.

V usage is TRBV4-1 and J usage is TRBJ2-7; D perhaps matches TRBD2 (5 bases). Trimming pared 4 bases from V and 6 bases from J, leaving 19 bases between. Looked up from germline, CDR1 is MGHRA and CDR2 is YSYEKL. The CDR3 contains 15 residues. CDR3 loop: CASSLSEGFGSEQYF. The CDR3 region has the DNA TGCGCCAGCAGCCTTTCAGAGGGTTTCGGGTCCGAGCAGTACTTC.

This clone has more than one count but fewer than ten. This rearrangement joins TRBV6-5 to TRBJ1-1; TRBD1 aligns across 7 bases. The CDR3 loop spans 14 amino acids. Trimming took 5 bases from V and 5 from J; bases not matched to a gene: 8. CDR1 and CDR2 (germline): MNHEY, SVGAGI. The CDR3, as DNA: TGTGCCAGCAGTACTCCAGGGGGAATGACTGAAGCTTTCTTT. The encoded protein is CASSTPGGMTEAFF.

The chain's CDR3 is CASSVAYGLGGTYTEAFF. The CDR3 DNA reads as TGTGCCAGCAGCGTAGCTTACGGGTTGGGGGGGACCTACACTGAAGCTTTCTTT. The chain recombines TRBV9 with TRBJ1-1, with D possibly TRBD1 on 5 matching bases. The CDR3 is made up of 18 amino acids. Germline V CDR1 and CDR2: SGDLS, YYNGEE. The ends were cut back, 0 bases at V and 3 bases at J, with 21 bases in the middle.

CDR3 DNA sequence: TGTGCCGCCCGGACTAGCGGTCAAGAGACCCAGTACTTC. Protein: CAARTSGQETQYF. The rearrangement links TRBV19 to TRBJ2-5, with TRBD2 identical over 10 bases. The CDR3 spans 13 residues. V shed 11 bases and J 2 bases; nucleotides not matched to a gene: 5. Per the germline V gene, CDR1 is LNHDA and CDR2 is SQIVND (reference sequence).

The table lists this clone with a count of one. V and J are TRBV19 and TRBJ1-2; 9 bases line up with TRBD1. CDR1 is LNHDA and CDR2 is SQIVND in the germline V gene (reference sequence). CDR3 length: 15 residues. J lost 3 bases, V lost 4 bases, and 6 bases had no gene match. The CDR3 reads CASSTDRGGDYGYTF. The CDR3 bases are TGTGCCAGTAGTACGGACAGGGGCGGGGACTATGGCTACACCTTC.

The chain is built from TRBV6-4 and TRBJ2-3; D gene unclear. Germline CDR1 reads MRHNA; CDR2 reads SNTAGT. Trimming removed 6 bases at V and 5 bases at J, with 15 bases between. The CDR3 has 14 residues. CDR3 nucleotide sequence: TGTGCCAGCAGAGACGGGCCTTTCGGAGATACGCAGTATTTT. Translated: CASRDGPFGDTQYF.

The gene calls are TRBV29-1 and TRBJ1-2; TRBD1 matches at 9 bases. The germline V gene has CDR1 SQVTM and CDR2 ANQGSEA. J was trimmed by 2 bases and V by 3 bases; bases with no gene match: 4. The CDR3 length is 14 residues. CDR3 region: CSVEKGQGNYGYTF. The CDR3 DNA sequence: TGCAGCGTTGAGAAAGGACAGGGGAACTATGGCTACACCTTC. The whole variable domain, remainder taken from reference TRBV29-1 and TRBJ1-2, is SAVISQKPSRDICQRGTSLTIQCQVDSQVTMMFWYRQQPGQSLTLIATANQGSEATYESGFVIDKFPISRPNLTFSTLTVSNMSPEDSSIYLCSVEKGQGNYGYTFGSGTRLTVV.

The chain is built from TRBV14 and TRBJ1-1; D ambiguous. Germline CDR1 is SGHDN and CDR2 is FVKESK. The CDR3 has 13 residues. The V end lost 4 bases, the J end lost 1 base, and 7 bases lay between the germline ends. The CDR3 here is CASSRPGNTEAFF. For the CDR3, the DNA is TGTGCCAGCAGCCGTCCAGGGAACACTGAAGCTTTCTTT.

V gene TRBV19 combines with J gene TRBJ1-5; 7 nucleotides agree with TRBD1. The germline CDR1 and CDR2 sequences are LNHDA and SQIVND (reference sequence). With 6 bases clipped from V and 3 bases from J, the junction kept 14 bases outside the gene matches. The CDR3 covers 17 residues. Written as DNA, the CDR3 is TGTGCCAGTAGCCTATTAGTAGGACAGGCTAACAATCAGCCCCAGCATTTT. Translation gives CASSLLVGQANNQPQHF.